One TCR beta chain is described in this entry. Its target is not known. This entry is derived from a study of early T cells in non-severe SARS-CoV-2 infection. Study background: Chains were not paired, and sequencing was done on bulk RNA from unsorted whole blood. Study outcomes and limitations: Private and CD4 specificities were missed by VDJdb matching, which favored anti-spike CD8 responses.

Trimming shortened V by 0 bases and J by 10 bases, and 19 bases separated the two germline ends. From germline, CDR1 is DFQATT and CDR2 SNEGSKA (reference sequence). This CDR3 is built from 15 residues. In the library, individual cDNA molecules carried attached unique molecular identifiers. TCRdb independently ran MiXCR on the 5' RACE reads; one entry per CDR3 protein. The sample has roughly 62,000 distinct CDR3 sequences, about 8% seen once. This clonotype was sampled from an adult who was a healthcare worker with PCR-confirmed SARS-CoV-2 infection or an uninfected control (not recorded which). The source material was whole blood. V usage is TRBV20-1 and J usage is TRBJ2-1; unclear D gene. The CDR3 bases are TGCAGTGCTAGAGATTTTGCTAGTGGATCCCTGGAGCAGTTCTTC. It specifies CSARDFASGSLEQFF.